This T cell receptor beta chain was sequenced during a study of T cells in Graves' hyperthyroidism and ophthalmopathy. Broader study findings: Ophthalmopathy and stable hyperthyroidism were told apart by a 13 V-J model. In the blood, most expanded thyroid clonotypes above 0.001 appeared as well.

This clonotype was recorded many times. The antigen is unknown. The definition of stable Graves' hyperthyroidism was no ophthalmopathy progression within 18 months. Clinical symptoms, serum thyroxine and TRAb, thyroid ultrasound and orbital computed tomography were used for the diagnoses. Regions amplified from RNA transcripts were the TCR beta CDR3 regions. In the first-round RT-PCR of the TCR CDR3, the HTBI primer set was used. TCRdb called the multiplex PCR reads again in MiXCR, with one record for every CDR3 protein. This table has fewer than 550,000 distinct CDR3 sequences, about a sixth appearing once. This receptor was identified in a young woman with Graves' hyperthyroidism. The sequenced sample was blood.

The CDR3 nucleotides are TGTGCCAGCAGTGAGTACTGGACAGGGGGTGAGGCAGATACGCAGTATTTT. It codes for CASSEYWTGGEADTQYF. The genes are TRBV12-3 or TRBV12-4 and TRBJ2-3; 10 bases align to TRBD1. The V segment lost 5 bases and the J segment 4 bases; nucleotides outside the gene matches: 12. There are 17 residues in the CDR3.